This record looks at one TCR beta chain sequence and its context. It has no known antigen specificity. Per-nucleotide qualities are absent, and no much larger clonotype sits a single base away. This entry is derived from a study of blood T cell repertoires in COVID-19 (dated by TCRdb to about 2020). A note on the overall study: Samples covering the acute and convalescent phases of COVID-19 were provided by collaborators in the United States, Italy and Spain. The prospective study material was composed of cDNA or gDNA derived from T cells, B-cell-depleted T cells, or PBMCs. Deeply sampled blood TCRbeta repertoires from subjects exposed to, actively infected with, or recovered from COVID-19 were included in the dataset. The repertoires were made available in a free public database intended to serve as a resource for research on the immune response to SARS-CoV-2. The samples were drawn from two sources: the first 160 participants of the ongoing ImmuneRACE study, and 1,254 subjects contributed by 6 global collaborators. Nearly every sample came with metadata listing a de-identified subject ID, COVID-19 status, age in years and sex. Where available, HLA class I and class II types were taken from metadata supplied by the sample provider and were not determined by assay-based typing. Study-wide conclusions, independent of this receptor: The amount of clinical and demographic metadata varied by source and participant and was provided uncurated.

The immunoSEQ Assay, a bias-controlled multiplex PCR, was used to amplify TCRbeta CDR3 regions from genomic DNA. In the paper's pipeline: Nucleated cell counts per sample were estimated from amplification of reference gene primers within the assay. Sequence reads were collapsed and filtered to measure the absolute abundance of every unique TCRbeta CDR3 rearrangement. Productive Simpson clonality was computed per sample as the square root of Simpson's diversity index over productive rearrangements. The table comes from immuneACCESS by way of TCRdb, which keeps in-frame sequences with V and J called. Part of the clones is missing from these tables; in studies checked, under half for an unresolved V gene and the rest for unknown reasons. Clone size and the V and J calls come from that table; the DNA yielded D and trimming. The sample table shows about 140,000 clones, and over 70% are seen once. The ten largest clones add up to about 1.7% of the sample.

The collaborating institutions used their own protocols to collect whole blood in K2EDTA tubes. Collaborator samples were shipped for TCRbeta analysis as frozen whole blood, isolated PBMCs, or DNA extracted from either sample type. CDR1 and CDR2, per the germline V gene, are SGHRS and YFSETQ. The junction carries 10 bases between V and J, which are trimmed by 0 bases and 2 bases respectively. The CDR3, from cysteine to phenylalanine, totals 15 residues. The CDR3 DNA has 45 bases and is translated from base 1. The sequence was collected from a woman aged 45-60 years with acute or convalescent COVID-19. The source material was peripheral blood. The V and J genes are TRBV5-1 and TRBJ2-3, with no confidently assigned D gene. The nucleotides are TGCGCCAGCAGCTTGGGATGGGCCAACACAGATACGCAGTATTTT. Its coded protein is CASSLGWANTDTQYF.